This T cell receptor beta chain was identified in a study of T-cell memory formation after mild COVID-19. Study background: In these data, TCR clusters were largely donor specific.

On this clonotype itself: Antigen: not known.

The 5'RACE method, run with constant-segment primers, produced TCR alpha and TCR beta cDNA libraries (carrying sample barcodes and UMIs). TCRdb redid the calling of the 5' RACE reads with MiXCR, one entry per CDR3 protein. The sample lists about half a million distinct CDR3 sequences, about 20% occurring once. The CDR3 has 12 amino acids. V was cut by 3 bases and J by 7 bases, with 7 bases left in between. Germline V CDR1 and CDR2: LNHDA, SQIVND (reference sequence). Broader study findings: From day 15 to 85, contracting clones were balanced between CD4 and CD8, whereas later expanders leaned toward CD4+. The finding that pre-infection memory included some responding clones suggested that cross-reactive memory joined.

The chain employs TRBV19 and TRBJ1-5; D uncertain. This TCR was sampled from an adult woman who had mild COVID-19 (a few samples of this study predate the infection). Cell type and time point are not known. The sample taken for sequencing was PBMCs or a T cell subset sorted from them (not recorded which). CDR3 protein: CASSMRGQPQHF. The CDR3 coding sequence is TGTGCCAGTAGTATGAGAGGCCAGCCCCAGCATTTT.